This T cell receptor beta chain was sequenced in a study of blood T cell repertoires in COVID-19. Study details: The study drew acute and convalescent COVID-19 samples from the United States, Italy and Spain.

The V end was cut by 0 bases, the J end by 2 bases, with 9 bases between. Germline CDR1 SGHNT, CDR2 YYREEE (reference sequence). There are 15 residues in the CDR3. Profiling relied on immunoSEQ multiplex PCR, and the TCRdb table lists in-frame clones only, not all of them. Among approximately 120,000 clones listed, approximately 90% were seen once. V and J are TRBV5-4 and TRBJ2-1; D is possibly TRBD1 (5 bases). This TCR derives from a human donor with acute or convalescent COVID-19. The donor label of this sample is uncertain. Material for sequencing was peripheral blood. The CDR3 reads CASSLASGPYNEQFF. The DNA for the CDR3 is TGTGCCAGCAGCTTGGCTTCAGGGCCCTACAATGAGCAGTTCTTC.